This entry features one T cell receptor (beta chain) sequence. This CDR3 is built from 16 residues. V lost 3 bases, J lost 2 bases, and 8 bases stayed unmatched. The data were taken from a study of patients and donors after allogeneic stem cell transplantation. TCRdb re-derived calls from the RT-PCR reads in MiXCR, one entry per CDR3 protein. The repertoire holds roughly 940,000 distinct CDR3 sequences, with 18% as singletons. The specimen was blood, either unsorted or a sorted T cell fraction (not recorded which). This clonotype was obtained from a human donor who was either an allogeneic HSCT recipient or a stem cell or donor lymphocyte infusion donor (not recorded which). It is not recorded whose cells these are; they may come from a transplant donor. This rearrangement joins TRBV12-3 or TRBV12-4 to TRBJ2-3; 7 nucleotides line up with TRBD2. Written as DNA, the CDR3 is TGTGCCAGCAGTTTTTTGGGGGGGGGAGACACAGATACGCAGTATTTT. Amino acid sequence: CASSFLGGGDTDTQYF.